Detailed here is one T cell receptor beta chain. This CDR3 spans 14 amino acids. With V trimmed by 7 bases and J by 5 bases, 10 bases remained unmatched. This sample was included in a study of CD8 T cells in Susac syndrome. RNA was extracted with the RNeasy kit, and a quantity of roughly 0.5 to 1 ug was reverse transcribed using random hexamers. MiXCR, applied by TCRdb to the immunoSEQ multiplex PCR reads, yields one record per CDR3 protein. The repertoire includes just over 150,000 distinct CDR3 sequences, 85% to 95% of them detected once, and 0.15% to 0.2% sits in the top ten. V is TRBV12-3 or TRBV12-4 and J is TRBJ2-7; TRBD1 matches at 8 bases. The receptor comes from a human donor with Susac syndrome. The material sequenced was CD4+ T cells from PBMCs. In nucleotides, the CDR3 is TGTGCCAGCACCCTCGACAGGGGAAGCCACGAGCAGTACTTC. Protein: CASTLDRGSHEQYF.